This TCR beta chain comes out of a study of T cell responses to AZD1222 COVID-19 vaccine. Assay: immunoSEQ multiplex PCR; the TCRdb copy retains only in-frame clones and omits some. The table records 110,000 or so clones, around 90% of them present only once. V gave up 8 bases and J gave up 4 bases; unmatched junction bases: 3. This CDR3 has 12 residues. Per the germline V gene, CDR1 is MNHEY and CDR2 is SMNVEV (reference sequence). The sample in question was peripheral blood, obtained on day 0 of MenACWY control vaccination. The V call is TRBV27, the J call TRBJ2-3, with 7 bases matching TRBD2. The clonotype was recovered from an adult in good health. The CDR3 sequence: CASQGLADTQYF. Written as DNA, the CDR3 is TGTGCCAGCCAAGGACTAGCAGATACGCAGTATTTT.